This T cell receptor beta chain was recovered during a study of beta chain features in type 1 diabetes. General study points: Type 1 diabetes patients had VDJ junctions that carried fewer insertions and more deletions. Any role of HLA type in TCRB rearrangement remained unresolved here. PCR may have favored shorter templates equally in patients and controls.

The CDR3 covers 12 residues. Germline loops: CDR1 GTSNPN, CDR2 SVGIG (reference sequence). Trimming removed 4 bases from V and 8 bases from J; junction bases left unmatched: 3. To note about this clone: Its antigen is not known.

Investigators reverse transcribed all isolated RNA, so they sequenced expressed TCRB transcripts. TCRdb's copy holds only in-frame clones and misses some; the assay was immunoSEQ multiplex PCR. Found here are over 350,000 clones, roughly 16% of them singletons; the top ten hold under 0.02%. V and J are TRBV30 and TRBJ2-1; 9 bases align to TRBD1. Sequenced input: naive CD4+ T cells from blood. This TCR was sampled from a woman aged 18-29 years in good health. CDR3 sequence: CAWKTGGHEQFF. In DNA form, the CDR3 reads TGTGCCTGGAAGACAGGGGGTCATGAGCAGTTCTTC.